This paragraph reports one T cell receptor (beta chain). The target antigen is unknown. This sample is drawn from a study of cytomegalovirus exposure and HLA in healthy donors. This CDR3 is built from 17 residues. The J segment lost 5 bases and the V segment lost 8 bases, leaving 22 bases of the junction unmatched. Per germline, CDR1 SQVTM and CDR2 ANQGSEA. Study-level points and caveats: Reportedly, fewer N-insertions than the approximately 650-donor mean appeared in an Asian-associated ancestry cluster in a later analysis.

PCR amplification relied on 60 Vbeta primers (plus 13 Jbeta primers). The repertoire was sequenced with immunoSEQ multiplex PCR; TCRdb's copy has only in-frame clones and lacks some. The table shows 80,000 to 95,000 clones, with roughly 71% occurring only once. Sequencing was carried out using PBMCs. The chain uses TRBV29-1 and TRBJ2-5, with 8 bases matching TRBD2. This receptor was obtained from a woman between 18 and 29 years old in good health and CMV-seropositive. CDR3 nucleotide sequence: TGCAGCCTGGGGATAGGCGGGGGGCCCTCCGGTTCGGAGACCCAGTACTTC. Protein: CSLGIGGGPSGSETQYF.